One and the same sample provided the 25 T cell receptor beta chains below, sequenced in a study of shared clonotypes between healthy human individuals (dated by TCRdb to 2020 to 2021). Library method: the immunoSEQ multiplex PCR assay. In TCRdb, the immuneACCESS table is reduced to in-frame sequences with V and J assigned. These tables do not hold every clone; where another copy was compared, an unresolved V gene accounts for under half, and the others remain unexplained. Across this sample there are about 2.1 million clones, with about 94% seen only once. The top ten constitute less than 2% of the sample. CD8 naive samples consisted of CD45RO-negative cells that were positively selected for CCR7, yielding a CD45RA+CCR7+ population without TemRA cells. Sequenced input: naive CD8+ T cells from PBMCs. This specimen's cell subset or site label, per the study, means: CD45RA+CCR7+. These receptors all come from a man younger than 30 in good health. Some clones in this sample may be carry-over from other donors' samples.

This clone occurred once. The chain combines TRBV2 with TRBJ2-4, with 7 bases identical to TRBD2. V shed 0 bases and J 2 bases; nucleotides not matched to a gene: 4. The CDR3 is made up of 16 amino acids. CDR1 SNHLY and CDR2 FYNNEI come from the germline V gene. Here the CDR3 DNA reads TGTGCCAGCAGTGAAGCGCGGGAGTGGACCAAAAACATTCAGTACTTC. Translated: CASSEAREWTKNIQYF.

This chain connects TRBV4-3 to TRBJ2-3; 8 nucleotides line up with TRBD1. The CDR3 runs to 19 residues. Looked up from germline, CDR1 is LGHNA and CDR2 is YSLEER. V was pared by 4 bases and J by 7 bases, with 22 bases of the junction left unmatched. The CDR3 coding sequence is TGCGCCAGCAGCCGACTATCTTATGACAGGGGCGCCGTTCTGAATACGCAGTATTTT. It specifies CASSRLSYDRGAVLNTQYF.

The J gene is TRBJ2-1, the V gene TRBV5-6; perhaps TRBD2 as D (5 bases). CDR1 is SGHDT, CDR2 YYEEEE, per germline. Trimming pared 4 bases from V and 6 bases from J, leaving 20 bases between. CDR3 length: 16 residues. The CDR3 bases are TGTGCCAGCAGCCTAACTGCTAGAAATCGGGGCAATGAGCAGTTCTTC. It encodes CASSLTARNRGNEQFF.

As for this clone: Other DNA sequences from this sample encode an identical CDR3 as well. The J gene is TRBJ2-7, the V gene TRBV9; 8 bases agree with TRBD2. Germline assignment: CDR1 SGDLS and CDR2 YYNGEE. The junction had 0 bases not matched to a gene; V was cut back by 0 bases and J by 7 bases. This CDR3 has 12 amino acids. The CDR3 sequence is CASSVGGGEQYF. The CDR3, as DNA: TGTGCCAGCAGCGTAGGCGGGGGGGAGCAGTACTTC.

The V call is TRBV27, the J call TRBJ1-2; D uncertain. Germline CDR1 and CDR2: MNHEY and SMNVEV (reference sequence). The V end was cut by 8 bases, the J end by 0 bases, with 10 bases between. This CDR3 has 13 amino acids. The CDR3 DNA reads as TGTGCCAGCGCTAGCGGACCTAACTATGGCTACACCTTC. It specifies CASASGPNYGYTF.

The rearrangement joins TRBV7-8 to TRBJ2-7, with D possibly matching TRBD1 (5 bases). The CDR3 runs 13 residues. Per germline, CDR1 SGHVS and CDR2 FQNEAQ. V was clipped by 3 bases and J by 5 bases, with 11 bases between them. CDR3 sequence reads: CASSLQGSNEQYF. CDR3 nucleotides: TGTGCCAGCAGCTTGCAGGGATCCAACGAGCAGTACTTC.

The chain couples TRBV4-1 to TRBJ2-7; 10 bases fit TRBD2. This CDR3 spans 16 amino acids. The ends lost 2 bases at V and 2 bases at J; junction bases unmatched: 6. From germline, CDR1 is MGHRA and CDR2 YSYEKL. The DNA of the CDR3 is TGCGCCAGCAGCCAAAGGGCACTAGCGGGGACCTACGAGCAGTACTTC. Its protein is CASSQRALAGTYEQYF.

The chain uses TRBV28 and TRBJ2-3, with 8 bases that match TRBD1. The germline V gene has CDR1 MDHEN and CDR2 SYDVKM. The ends lost 7 bases at V and 6 bases at J; junction bases unmatched: 9. This CDR3 region has 14 residues. The CDR3 here is CASNFAGGVDTQYF. DNA of the CDR3: TGTGCCAGCAACTTCGCAGGGGGCGTGGATACGCAGTATTTT. The variable domain in full, completed from reference TRBV28 and TRBJ2-3, reads DVKVTQSSRYLVKRTGEKVFLECVQDMDHENMFWYRQDPGLGLRLIYFSYDVKMKEKGDIPEGYSVSREKKERFSLILESASTNQTSMYLCASNFAGGVDTQYFGPGTRLTVL.

The chain carries TRBV27 and TRBJ2-2, with D perhaps assigned TRBD1 or TRBD2 (6 bases each). This CDR3 contains 18 residues. Germline loops: CDR1 MNHEY, CDR2 SMNVEV (reference sequence). V was clipped by 3 bases and J by 6 bases, with 23 bases between them. The CDR3 region is CASSLLAKLTGAPGELFF. The CDR3 DNA reads TGTGCCAGCAGTTTGCTAGCTAAACTGACGGGGGCCCCCGGGGAGCTGTTTTTT.

The rearrangement links TRBV6-6 to TRBJ2-7, with D tentatively TRBD1 (5 bases). Trimming pared 2 bases from V and 2 bases from J, leaving 16 bases between. The CDR3 runs 16 residues. Germline V gives CDR1 MNHNY, CDR2 SVGAGI (reference sequence). The DNA of the CDR3 is TGTGCCAGCAGTTACACCACGGACAACTTACCCTACGAGCAGTACTTC. It yields the protein CASSYTTDNLPYEQYF.

The rearrangement links TRBV27 to TRBJ2-5, with 10 bases identical to TRBD1. This CDR3 has 14 residues. Germline CDR1 and CDR2: MNHEY and SMNVEV (reference sequence). V was pared by 6 bases and J by 5 bases, with 6 bases of the junction left unmatched. The CDR3 nucleotides read TGTGCCAGCAGGGACAGGGGGGATTGGGAGACCCAGTACTTC. Amino acids: CASRDRGDWETQYF.

This clone has a handful of counts. The rearrangement uses TRBV27 and TRBJ2-2; no reliable D call. The CDR3 is 14 amino acids. The germline V gene encodes CDR1 MNHEY and CDR2 SMNVEV (reference sequence). Trimming took 1 base from V and 0 from J, leaving 3 bases between them. CDR3 DNA: TGTGCCAGCAGTTTATGGACGAACACCGGGGAGCTGTTTTTT. This codes for CASSLWTNTGELFF.

V gene TRBV19 combines with J gene TRBJ2-7; D may be TRBD1 (5 bases). The V and J ends lost 1 base and 3 bases respectively, with 13 bases between them. The CDR3 has 15 residues. Germline assignment: CDR1 LNHDA and CDR2 SQIVND (reference sequence). The CDR3 loop is CASSIGAGLFYEQYF. The DNA for the CDR3 is TGTGCCAGTAGTATAGGGGCAGGGCTGTTCTACGAGCAGTACTTC.

The chain joins TRBV4-1 to TRBJ1-6; possible D gene TRBD1, 6 bases. V was shortened by 2 bases and J by 7 bases, with 12 bases between the two germline ends. From germline, CDR1 is MGHRA and CDR2 YSYEKL. The CDR3 has 15 amino acids. The CDR3 DNA is TGCGCCAGCAGCCAAATTGGACAGTTAAATTCACCCCTCCACTTT. It yields the protein CASSQIGQLNSPLHF.

V and J are TRBV27 and TRBJ2-7; 12 bases align to TRBD1. The length of the CDR3 is 14 residues. The V gene end was trimmed by 5 bases and the J gene end by 6 bases; junction bases not matched to a gene: 5. Germline loops: CDR1 MNHEY, CDR2 SMNVEV (reference sequence). CDR3 sequence: CASSPGTGGGEQYF. DNA for the CDR3: TGTGCCAGCAGTCCCGGGACAGGGGGCGGCGAGCAGTACTTC.

The CDR3, as DNA: TGTGCCAGCAGCCCCACTCGGGGTGAGCAGTTCTTC. This codes for CASSPTRGEQFF. V gene TRBV28 combines with J gene TRBJ2-1; a weak D match, TRBD2 (5 bases). The CDR3 has 12 residues. Germline V gene sequence: CDR1 MDHEN, CDR2 SYDVKM. Trimming left V 6 bases short and J 9 bases short, with 12 bases between.

The genes are TRBV7-9 and TRBJ1-2; tentatively, D is TRBD1 (5 bases). CDR1 and CDR2 (germline): SEHNR, FQNEAQ (reference sequence). The V end was cut by 4 bases, the J end by 6 bases, with 15 bases between. This CDR3 spans 14 amino acids. The CDR3 loop is CASSYFDSFDGYTF. The CDR3, as DNA: TGTGCCAGCAGCTATTTCGACAGTTTCGATGGCTACACCTTC.

J is TRBJ1-5 and V is TRBV7-9; D call uncertain. The germline gives CDR1 SEHNR, CDR2 FQNEAQ (reference sequence). CDR3 length: 12 residues. V shed 0 bases and J shed 9 bases, with 6 bases lying between them. DNA of the CDR3: TGTGCCAGCAGCTTAGCGCTAGGGCCCCAGCATTTT. It codes for CASSLALGPQHF.

This sequence joins TRBV27 and TRBJ2-1; D possibly corresponds to TRBD2 (6 bases). There are 16 residues in the CDR3. Trimming left V 2 bases short and J 0 bases short, with 11 bases between. Germline CDR1 is MNHEY and CDR2 is SMNVEV (reference sequence). The CDR3 region is CASSLRGSLSYNEQFF. The CDR3 nucleotides are TGTGCCAGCAGTTTACGGGGGAGCCTCTCCTACAATGAGCAGTTCTTC.

The chain has TRBV7-9 and TRBJ2-4; D unclear. Per germline, CDR1 SEHNR and CDR2 FQNEAQ (reference sequence). The CDR3 runs 14 residues. The V end lost 4 bases, the J end lost 8 bases, and 15 bases lay between the germline ends. The CDR3 reads CASSSKDDHDIQYF. The DNA for the CDR3 is TGTGCCAGCAGCTCGAAGGACGATCACGACATTCAGTACTTC.

V usage is TRBV18 and J usage is TRBJ2-4; TRBD1 aligns across 7 bases. The CDR3 totals 15 residues. V dropped 3 bases and J dropped 9; count of bases not matched to a gene: 11. Germline CDR1 and CDR2: KGHSH and LQKENI. This chain's CDR3 is CASSPSDRRDGIQYF. DNA for the CDR3: TGTGCCAGCTCACCCTCGGACAGGCGTGACGGCATTCAGTACTTC.

The rearrangement uses TRBV7-9 and TRBJ2-2, with 13 bases matching TRBD2. Germline CDR1 is SEHNR and CDR2 is FQNEAQ (reference sequence). The trim removed 5 bases at V and 6 bases at J, leaving 9 bases unmatched. The CDR3 length is 17 residues. The CDR3 region is CASSGGLAGPQAGELFF. The CDR3 DNA reads as TGTGCCAGCAGCGGGGGACTAGCGGGACCCCAGGCCGGGGAGCTGTTTTTT.

The J gene is TRBJ2-3, the V gene TRBV25-1; perhaps TRBD1 as D (5 bases). This CDR3 region has 13 residues. Germline-derived CDR1 and CDR2 are MGHDK and SYGVNS. V lost 4 bases to trimming and J lost 4 bases, with 9 bases between them. CDR3 region: CASSVQGPDTQYF. The CDR3 DNA reads as TGTGCCAGCAGTGTTCAGGGCCCAGATACGCAGTATTTT.

The rearrangement joins TRBV27 to TRBJ2-3; D gene unclear. V lost 4 bases and J 7 bases, leaving 21 bases between the germline ends. Germline V CDR1 and CDR2: MNHEY, SMNVEV (reference sequence). The CDR3 extends over 16 amino acids. CDR3 residues: CASSYSHFRDSYTQYF. CDR3 bases: TGTGCCAGCAGTTACTCCCACTTTCGCGACTCGTATACGCAGTATTTT.

The V gene is TRBV6-1, the J gene TRBJ2-7; tentatively, D is TRBD2 (5 bases). Germline CDR1 and CDR2: MNHNS and SASEGT. Trimming shortened V by 2 bases and J by 7 bases, and 15 bases separated the two germline ends. This CDR3 has 14 amino acids. CDR3 sequence reads: CASSEFDGVGEQYF. Here the CDR3 DNA reads TGTGCCAGCAGTGAATTTGACGGGGTCGGGGAGCAGTACTTC.